This TCR beta chain was obtained from a study of response to subunit inactivated influenza vaccine. Findings and limits, study-wide: The authors suggested that few new T cells are recruited per seasonal influenza vaccination.

From the RT-PCR reads, TCRdb called clonotypes with MiXCR, one entry per CDR3 protein. Here the sample spans 300,000 to 350,000 distinct CDR3 sequences, 21% being singletons. Regarding this clonotype: Its antigen is currently unknown.

V dropped 4 bases and J dropped 0 bases, with 11 bases sitting between them. The CDR3 has 15 amino acids. Germline lookup yields CDR1 MNHEY and CDR2 SMNVEV (reference sequence). The sequence was obtained from a man aged 45 to 70 who received an inactivated influenza vaccine. Material: PBMCs from blood, obtained 21 months after vaccination. The V gene is TRBV27, the J gene TRBJ2-3; D might be TRBD2 (6 bases). CDR3 residues: CASSSAGTSTDTQYF. For the CDR3, the DNA is TGTGCCAGCAGTTCCGCCGGGACTAGCACAGATACGCAGTATTTT.